This TCR beta chain was profiled in a study of T-cell reconstitution after alpha-beta-depleted transplantation in children. Points from the study as a whole: At one year after transplant, newly produced T cells mostly accounted for T-cell counts and diversity. As was reported, about two months after transplant, alpha-beta T cells came from several hundred expanded graft clones. It was surviving recipient T cells and thymic progenitors that gave some patients high TCRbeta diversity at day 60.

During its preparation, the TCRbeta library received unique molecular identifiers. TCRdb independently ran MiXCR on the PCR reads; one entry per CDR3 protein. This sample yields roughly 400,000 distinct CDR3 sequences, of which over 40% are seen a single time; under 35% belongs to the top ten. V trimming: 5 bases; J trimming: 6 bases; junction bases outside the gene matches: 8. CDR1 is SGHTA and CDR2 is FQGNSA in the germline V gene. This CDR3 is 14 amino acids long. Turning to this clonotype: Its antigen is unknown.

The sequence was collected from a girl aged 2 to 10 with aplastic anemia, due to receive a stem cell transplant. The rearrangement links TRBV7-2 to TRBJ2-3, with 7 positions matching TRBD2. The sample was PBMCs, taken before TCRalphabeta/CD19-depleted stem cell transplant. CDR3: CASSPSGLRDTQYF. CDR3 bases: TGTGCCAGCAGCCCTTCGGGACTACGGGATACGCAGTATTTT.